This entry concerns a single TCR beta chain. Its matching antigen is unknown. Next came a second PCR, run for about 6 to 12 cycles, which used a sample-barcoded 5' primer along with a J-beta primer mix. All samples yielded 2.5 million or more CDR3-containing paired-end reads. TCRdb redid the calling of the 5' RACE reads with MiXCR, one entry per CDR3 protein. The data contain over 1,500,000 distinct CDR3 sequences, approximately 40% of them singletons. The sample originates from a study of blood T cells in healthy people across ages. Whole-study results and caveats: More naive CD4+ cells and higher diversity marked long-lived donors relative to aged donors. Per million T cells, TCR beta diversity dropped about linearly as age rose.

Germline V CDR1 and CDR2: DFQATT, SNEGSKA (reference sequence). V shed 2 bases, J shed 4 bases, and the junction held 8 bases outside the gene matches. The CDR3 totals 17 residues. Healthy Caucasian individuals from Russia aged about 6 to 90 served as donors. The sequence came from a human donor in good health. Sequencing was done on a sample of blood. This chain joins TRBV20-1 and TRBJ2-1; 13 bases match TRBD2. The CDR3 region has the DNA TGCAGTGCTAGATTGCCGACTAGCGGGGGGAAATACAATGAGCAGTTCTTC. Translation gives CSARLPTSGGKYNEQFF.